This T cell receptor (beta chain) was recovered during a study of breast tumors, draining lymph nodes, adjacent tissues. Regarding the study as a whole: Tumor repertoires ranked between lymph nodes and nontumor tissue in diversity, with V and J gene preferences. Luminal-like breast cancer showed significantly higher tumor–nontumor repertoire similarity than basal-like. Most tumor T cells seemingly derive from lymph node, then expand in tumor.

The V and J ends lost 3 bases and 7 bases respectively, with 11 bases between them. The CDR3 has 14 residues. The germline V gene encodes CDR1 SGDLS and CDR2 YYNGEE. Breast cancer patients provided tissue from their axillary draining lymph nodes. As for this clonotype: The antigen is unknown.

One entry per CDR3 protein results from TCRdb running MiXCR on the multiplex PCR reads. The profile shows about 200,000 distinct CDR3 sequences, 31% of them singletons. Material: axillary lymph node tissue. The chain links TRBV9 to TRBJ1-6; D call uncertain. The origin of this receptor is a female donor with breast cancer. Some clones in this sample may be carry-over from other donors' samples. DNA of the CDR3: TGTGCCAGCAGCGAGGAGGGTTGCAATTCACCCCTCCACTTT. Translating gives CASSEEGCNSPLHF.